The T cell receptor beta chain under discussion was sequenced for a study of identical twins. TCRdb reanalysed the 5' RACE reads using MiXCR and keeps one entry per CDR3 protein. The table lists about 530,000 distinct CDR3 sequences, roughly 15% of them singletons, with around 0.48% in the top ten. This clonotype was seen more than once but under ten times. The V end was cut by 7 bases, the J end by 4 bases, with 7 bases between. CDR1 and CDR2 from the germline V gene are MNHNS and SASEGT. The CDR3 is 11 amino acids. The same specimen was also included in a second study, on yellow fever vaccine responses in identical twins.

This chain links TRBV6-1 with TRBJ1-1; D gene unclear. This TCR was sampled from a woman younger than 35 in good health. Input material: CD4+ T cells sorted from blood. The CDR3 sequence: CASTPGTEAFF. The DNA of the CDR3 is TGTGCCAGCACCCCAGGCACTGAAGCTTTCTTT.